The clone carrying this TCR beta chain has a single count. Antigen specificity is unknown. TCRdb's copy holds only in-frame clones and misses some; the assay was immunoSEQ multiplex PCR. This table holds fewer than 85,000 clones, roughly 86% found once. This record comes from a study of siplizumab effects on memory and regulatory T cells. General study findings and limits: For siplizumab cultures, the suppressive function of their proliferating Tregs was not confirmed. In siplizumab conditions, mappable alloreactive CD4+ clones averaged 68.8% Treg-derived, against 26.9% in controls.

Germline V gene data show CDR1 as SGHRS and CDR2 as YFSETQ. J gave up 5 bases and V 0 bases, and 7 bases lay outside the gene matches. The CDR3 loop spans 15 amino acids. The receptor's source is a human donor in good health. Specimen: Tregs sorted from blood. This sequence joins TRBV5-1 and TRBJ2-7; 8 nucleotides line up with TRBD1. CDR3 coding DNA: TGCGCCAGCAGCTTGGTTCTGACAGGGGAAAACGAGCAGTACTTC. Translating it yields CASSLVLTGENEQYF.